Each of the 3 T cell receptor beta chains below was sequenced from the same sample in a study of blood T cell repertoires in COVID-19 (TCRdb year 2020). Receptor amplification or capture employed the immunoSEQ multiplex PCR assay. This is the immuneACCESS table as TCRdb keeps it, with only in-frame sequences that have V and J called. A part of the clones is gone; compared with another copy, unresolved V genes explain less than half, and the rest is unexplained. The sample yields 200,000 to 250,000 clones; roughly 82% were counted once. 9% to 15% of the sample rests with the top ten. Sequences were obtained from peripheral blood. The receptors derive from an elderly man with acute or convalescent COVID-19.

This clone has only one observation. The DNA for the CDR3 is TGTGCCAGCAGTTCCTCCACAGGGAACTATGGCTACACCTTC. This codes for CASSSSTGNYGYTF. This chain joins TRBV28 and TRBJ1-2, with a possible D match to TRBD1 (6 bases). V lost 4 bases, J lost 2 bases, and 11 bases lay in between. The CDR3 consists of 14 residues. Germline CDR1 reads MDHEN; CDR2 reads SYDVKM.

A few counts support this clone. The chain employs TRBV4-2 and TRBJ2-2, with 8 bases fitting TRBD2. The germline V gene encodes CDR1 LGHNA and CDR2 YNFKEQ. The length of the CDR3 is 16 residues. CDR3 sequence (DNA): TGTGCTACCTCCGCCAGCGGGGGCCCCTTGGCCGGGGAGCTGTTTTTT. Protein product: CATSASGGPLAGELFF.

J is TRBJ1-1 and V is TRBV5-6; 9 nucleotides agree with TRBD1. There are 16 residues in the CDR3. V lost 4 bases, J lost 5 bases, and 12 bases stayed unmatched. The germline gives CDR1 SGHDT, CDR2 YYEEEE. CDR3 residues: CASSPVPTGGGTEAFF. CDR3 nucleotide sequence: TGTGCCAGCAGCCCGGTCCCGACAGGGGGTGGGACTGAAGCTTTCTTT.